This T cell receptor (beta chain) was recovered during a study of T-cell memory formation after mild COVID-19. Study observations and caveats: Mainly in CM and EM were contracting CD4+ clones; CD8+ were in EMRA.

CDR1 is SGDLS and CDR2 is YYNGEE in the germline V gene. Trimming stripped 4 bases from V and 15 bases from J, with 17 bases between. This CDR3 has 12 amino acids. Only a few counts were recorded for this clonotype. Its matching antigen is unknown. TCR alpha and TCR beta cDNA libraries carrying sample barcodes and UMIs were produced by 5'RACE using constant-segment primers. MiXCR, applied by TCRdb to the 5' RACE reads, yields one record per CDR3 protein. Of about 320,000 distinct CDR3 sequences in the sample, roughly an eighth were seen once. The TCR originated in a man younger than 30 who had mild COVID-19 (a few samples of this study predate the infection). Cell type and time point are not known. Input material: PBMCs or a T cell subset sorted from them (not recorded which). V and J are TRBV9 and TRBJ2-1; maybe TRBD1 (6 bases). The CDR3 DNA follows: TGTGCCAGCAGCACCCCGGGACAATCTTTGTTCTTC. This gives the protein CASSTPGQSLFF.